This T cell receptor beta chain was recorded in a study of control samples from healthy donors and cancer patients. Data came from immunoSEQ multiplex PCR; TCRdb stores just in-frame clones and leaves some out. The repertoire holds 50,000 or so clones, 93% seen once, with about 25% in the top ten. The CDR3 is made up of 15 amino acids. V lost 6 bases to trimming and J lost 2 bases, with 16 bases between them. CDR1 is MRHNA and CDR2 is SNTAGT in the germline V gene. The sequence was obtained from a woman aged 45-65 years with head and neck cancer. The genes are TRBV6-4 and TRBJ1-2; no definite D call. The sequenced sample consisted of PBMCs. The CDR3 bases are TGTGCCAGCAGACTACTCCCGGAAAGAAACTATGGCTACACCTTC. Its protein product is CASRLLPERNYGYTF.